This record concerns one T cell receptor (beta chain) sequence. In the authors' workflow: Amplification with reference gene primers provided the estimates of nucleated cell counts. The table came from immunoSEQ multiplex PCR; TCRdb's copy has only in-frame clones and leaves some out. The V and J calls and clone size come from that table; D and trimming were worked out from the DNA. The sample yields 130,000 or so clones, about 83% seen once. This CDR3 has 14 residues. Trimming took 5 bases from V and 4 from J; bases not matched to a gene: 6. Germline CDR1 is SGHTA and CDR2 is FQGNSA. The record originates from a study of blood T cell repertoires in COVID-19. About the research overall: COVID-19 samples from acute and convalescent phases originated in the United States, Italy and Spain. The cDNA or gDNA used as material had been derived from T cells, B-cell-depleted T cells, or PBMCs.

Material for sequencing was peripheral blood. This clonotype was sampled from a human donor in a cohort sampled during active COVID-19. The rearrangement joins TRBV7-2 to TRBJ2-3; 7 nucleotides line up with TRBD1. The CDR3 loop is CASSPTGNPDTQYF. In nucleotides, the CDR3 is TGTGCCAGCAGCCCGACAGGGAATCCAGATACGCAGTATTTT.